A single sample is the source of the 16 T cell receptor beta chains below, sequenced in a study of beta chain features in type 1 diabetes (dated by TCRdb to 2017 to 2018). The library was obtained by the immunoSEQ multiplex PCR assay. All of the isolated RNA was reverse transcribed with the High Capacity cDNA Reverse Transcription Kit, so expressed TCRB transcripts were sequenced. In TCRdb, the immuneACCESS table is reduced to in-frame sequences with V and J assigned. These tables do not hold every clone; where another copy was compared, an unresolved V gene accounts for under half, and the others remain unexplained. Counted in this sample were 120,000 to 150,000 clones; less than 8.5% of them appeared once. Approximately 1.5% of the sample lies in the top ten. The specimen sequenced was central memory CD4+ T cells from blood. The receptors shown here come from a woman in her twenties or thirties in good health.

The chain links TRBV19 to TRBJ2-1; 8 positions match TRBD1. This CDR3 contains 16 residues. V shed 7 bases and J 2 bases; nucleotides not matched to a gene: 10. Germline V lookup: CDR1 LNHDA, CDR2 SQIVND (reference sequence). The CDR3 nucleotides are TGTGCCAGTAAAAATAACCGGGACAGGCCCTACAATGAGCAGTTCTTC. Translation gives CASKNNRDRPYNEQFF.

The chain carries TRBV29-1 and TRBJ2-3, with 9 bases fitting TRBD2. The V gene end was trimmed by 2 bases and the J gene end by 3 bases; junction bases not matched to a gene: 6. The CDR3 contains 15 residues. The germline V gene has CDR1 SQVTM and CDR2 ANQGSEA. In nucleotides, the CDR3 is TGCAGCGTTGAAAGTGTTAGCGGGAGTACAGATACGCAGTATTTT. Its protein product is CSVESVSGSTDTQYF.

The CDR3 DNA sequence: TGTGCCAGCAGGAGAGGGGGGGGCACAGATACGCAGTATTTT. Protein sequence: CASRRGGGTDTQYF. J is TRBJ2-3 and V is TRBV2, with D possibly being TRBD2 (7 bases). V was cut by 6 bases and J by 1 base, with 11 bases left in between. This CDR3 spans 14 amino acids. Germline V lookup: CDR1 SNHLY, CDR2 FYNNEI.

The chain uses TRBV27 and TRBJ2-7; 13 bases agree with TRBD2. The germline CDR1 and CDR2 sequences are MNHEY and SMNVEV (reference sequence). The CDR3 loop spans 14 amino acids. V was pared by 4 bases and J by 11 bases, with 8 bases of the junction left unmatched. The CDR3 nucleotides are TGTGCCAGCAGTTCTGGACTAGCGGGAGTGAAGAAGTACTTC. Its translation: CASSSGLAGVKKYF.

The chain carries TRBV27 and TRBJ2-7; 10 positions match TRBD1. The CDR3 has 13 amino acids. Germline trimming cut 4 bases from V and 8 bases from J; bases unmatched to any gene: 5. Germline-derived CDR1 and CDR2 are MNHEY and SMNVEV (reference sequence). The CDR3 loop is CASSSGTGVKQYF. As DNA, the CDR3 is TGTGCCAGCAGTTCCGGGACAGGGGTCAAGCAGTACTTC.

V is TRBV4-3 and J is TRBJ2-7; D is perhaps TRBD2 (5 bases). V was trimmed by 0 bases and J by 4 bases, leaving 16 bases between them. The CDR3 is made up of 16 amino acids. The germline CDR1 and CDR2 sequences are LGHNA and YSLEER. The CDR3 loop reads CASSQDWGQRRYEQYF. The CDR3 DNA reads TGCGCCAGCAGCCAAGATTGGGGTCAGCGGAGGTACGAGCAGTACTTC.

This clone came up many times. V gene TRBV7-9 combines with J gene TRBJ2-1, with 7 nucleotides matching TRBD2. V gave up 6 bases and J gave up 7 bases; unmatched junction bases: 12. The CDR3 totals 15 residues. Germline CDR1 reads SEHNR; CDR2 reads FQNEAQ (reference sequence). The CDR3 coding sequence is TGTGCCAGCAGGGATGGTGCGGGAGTGGCGAATGAGCAGTTCTTC. Translating gives CASRDGAGVANEQFF.

The CDR3 DNA reads TGTGCCAGCAGTGCGGGATACCGGGACAGGGGTTATCAGCCCCAGCATTTT. It is translated as CASSAGYRDRGYQPQHF. The chain employs TRBV6-1 and TRBJ1-5, with 10 bases lining up with TRBD1. Germline V gives CDR1 MNHNS, CDR2 SASEGT. This CDR3 has 17 amino acids. With 4 bases clipped from V and 5 bases from J, the junction kept 11 bases outside the gene matches.

V is TRBV11-2 and J is TRBJ1-1; tentative D call: TRBD1 (5 bases). The CDR3 spans 14 residues. The germline gives CDR1 SGHAT, CDR2 FQNNGV. Trimming took 5 bases from V and 1 from J, leaving 11 bases between them. Written as DNA, the CDR3 is TGTGCCAGCAGCCACCGGACACCGAACACTGAAGCTTTCTTT. Its protein product is CASSHRTPNTEAFF.

The genes are TRBV5-5 and TRBJ2-3; D perhaps matches TRBD2 (6 bases). This CDR3 region has 16 residues. Germline CDR1 SGHKS, CDR2 YYEKEE (reference sequence). V lost 0 bases and J 2 bases, leaving 13 bases between the germline ends. Here the CDR3 reads CASSLGASVITDTQYF. The CDR3 DNA follows: TGTGCCAGCAGCTTGGGGGCTAGCGTCATCACAGATACGCAGTATTTT.

In this sample, this clone turned up many times. The gene calls are TRBV7-2 and TRBJ1-3; D uncertain. The CDR3 extends over 15 amino acids. Trimming took off 0 bases at V and 2 bases at J, with 8 bases between the two ends. The V gene's germline CDR1 is SGHTA and CDR2 FQGNSA. This chain's CDR3 is CASSLAADPGNTIYF. The CDR3 DNA reads TGTGCCAGCAGCTTAGCCGCGGATCCTGGAAACACCATATATTTT.

This clone occurred a few times. V gene TRBV5-1 combines with J gene TRBJ2-2; 8 bases agree with TRBD2. The CDR3 spans 15 residues. V was pared by 2 bases and J by 7 bases, with 7 bases of the junction left unmatched. CDR1 and CDR2 (germline): SGHRS, YFSETQ. In DNA, the CDR3 is TGCGCCAGCAGCTTCCAGAGCGGGAGCGGCGGGGAGCTGTTTTTT. This translates into CASSFQSGSGGELFF. Full variable domain (missing parts from reference TRBV5-1 and TRBJ2-2): KAGVTQTPRYLIKTRGQQVTLSCSPISGHRSVSWYQQTPGQGLQFLFEYFSETQRNKGNFPGRFSGRQFSNSRSEMNVSTLELGDSALYLCASSFQSGSGGELFFGEGSRLTVL.

Many counts were recorded for this clone. This rearrangement joins TRBV6-1 to TRBJ1-1; 8 bases agree with TRBD1. The J segment lost 8 bases and the V segment lost 4 bases, leaving 12 bases of the junction unmatched. Germline loops: CDR1 MNHNS, CDR2 SASEGT. The CDR3 spans 15 residues. This CDR3 is CASSGNLQTGDEAFF. CDR3 nucleotide sequence: TGTGCCAGCAGTGGCAACCTCCAGACAGGGGACGAAGCTTTCTTT.

Note on this clone: The same CDR3 can be traced to other DNA sequences in this sample. The chain uses TRBV30 and TRBJ2-5, with D possibly TRBD1 on 6 matching bases. There are 12 residues in the CDR3. Germline assignment: CDR1 GTSNPN and CDR2 SVGIG (reference sequence). Trimming removed 3 bases at V and 2 bases at J, with 7 bases between. Written as DNA, the CDR3 is TGTGCCTGGAGCGGACAGCAAGAGACCCAGTACTTC. The encoded protein is CAWSGQQETQYF.

The chain couples TRBV19 to TRBJ1-5, with TRBD1 identical over 8 bases. CDR1 and CDR2 from the germline V gene are LNHDA and SQIVND (reference sequence). J was trimmed by 5 bases and V by 7 bases; bases with no gene match: 10. The length of the CDR3 is 15 residues. DNA of the CDR3: TGTGCCAGTATCCCCTCAGGGGGCAGAGATCAGCCCCAGCATTTT. This translates into CASIPSGGRDQPQHF.

The sample holds a few counts of this clone. V gene TRBV18 combines with J gene TRBJ2-1; 10 bases match TRBD1. This CDR3 region has 15 residues. In germline, CDR1 is KGHSH, CDR2 LQKENI. Trimming cost V 4 bases and J 7 bases; bases outside gene matches: 7. CDR3 in amino acids: CASSLGTGDLNEQFF. CDR3 bases: TGTGCCAGCTCACTCGGGACAGGGGATCTAAATGAGCAGTTCTTC.